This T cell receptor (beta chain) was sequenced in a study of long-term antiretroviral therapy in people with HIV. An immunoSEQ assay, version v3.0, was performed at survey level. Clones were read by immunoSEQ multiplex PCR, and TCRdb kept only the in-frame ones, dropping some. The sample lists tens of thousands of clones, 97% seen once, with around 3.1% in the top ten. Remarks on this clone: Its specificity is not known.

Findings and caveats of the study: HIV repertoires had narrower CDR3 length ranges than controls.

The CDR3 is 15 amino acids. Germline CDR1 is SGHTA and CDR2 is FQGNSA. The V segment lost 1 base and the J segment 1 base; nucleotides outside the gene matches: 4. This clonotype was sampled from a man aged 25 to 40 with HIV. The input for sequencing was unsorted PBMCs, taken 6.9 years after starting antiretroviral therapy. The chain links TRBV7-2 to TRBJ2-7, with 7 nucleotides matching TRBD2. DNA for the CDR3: TGTGCCAGCAGCTTAGAGGTTAGCGGGTCCTACGAGCAGTACTTC. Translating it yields CASSLEVSGSYEQYF.